The T cell receptor (beta chain) described here comes from a study of blood T cell repertoires in COVID-19. For the study at large: COVID-19 samples collected from the United States, Italy and Spain covered acute and convalescent phases. PBMCs, B-cell-depleted T cells, or T cells were the source of the cDNA or gDNA that made up the material.

Methods used by the authors: Using reference gene primer amplification, nucleated cell counts were estimated. Assay: immunoSEQ multiplex PCR; the TCRdb copy retains only in-frame clones and omits some. That table furnishes V, J and clone size, whereas the DNA furnished D and trimming. The sample has tens of thousands of clones; around 86% are singletons. The V end was cut by 5 bases, the J end by 1 base, with 15 bases between. Germline-derived CDR1 and CDR2 are SGHAT and FQNNGV. CDR3 length equals 16 residues. The TCR originated in a human donor in a cohort sampled during active COVID-19. V is TRBV11-2 and J is TRBJ2-1; possible D gene TRBD1, 6 bases. Sequencing input: peripheral blood. Here the CDR3 reads CASSHRQDQSYNEQFF. CDR3 nucleotides: TGTGCCAGCAGCCACCGACAGGACCAATCCTACAATGAGCAGTTCTTC.